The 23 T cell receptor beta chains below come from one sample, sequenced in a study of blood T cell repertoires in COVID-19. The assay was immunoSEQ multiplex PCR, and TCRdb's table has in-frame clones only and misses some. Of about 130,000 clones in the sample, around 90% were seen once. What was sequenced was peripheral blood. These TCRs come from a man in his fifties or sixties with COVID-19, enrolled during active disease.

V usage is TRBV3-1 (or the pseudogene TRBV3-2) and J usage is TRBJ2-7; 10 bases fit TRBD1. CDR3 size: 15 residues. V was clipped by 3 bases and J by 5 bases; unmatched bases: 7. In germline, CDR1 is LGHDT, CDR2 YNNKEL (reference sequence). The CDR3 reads CASSHLDRGRNEQYF. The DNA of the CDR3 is TGTGCCAGCAGCCATCTAGACAGGGGGCGGAACGAGCAGTACTTC.

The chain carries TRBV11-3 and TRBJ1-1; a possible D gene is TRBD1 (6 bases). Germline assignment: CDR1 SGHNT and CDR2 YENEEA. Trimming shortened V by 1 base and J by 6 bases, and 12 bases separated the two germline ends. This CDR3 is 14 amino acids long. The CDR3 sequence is CASSLATGYAEAFF. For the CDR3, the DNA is TGTGCCAGCAGCTTAGCTACAGGGTACGCTGAAGCTTTCTTT.

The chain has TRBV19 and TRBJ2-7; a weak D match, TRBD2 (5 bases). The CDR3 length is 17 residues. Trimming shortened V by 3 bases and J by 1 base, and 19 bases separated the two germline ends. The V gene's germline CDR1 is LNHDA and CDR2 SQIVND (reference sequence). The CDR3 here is CASSIVLLAGRSYEQYF. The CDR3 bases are TGTGCCAGTAGTATCGTGCTTCTGGCGGGCCGTTCCTACGAGCAGTACTTC. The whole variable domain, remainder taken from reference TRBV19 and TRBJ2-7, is DGGITQSPKYLFRKEGQNVTLSCEQNLNHDAMYWYRQDPGQGLRLIYYSQIVNDFQKGDIAEGYSVSREKKESFPLTVTSAQKNPTAFYLCASSIVLLAGRSYEQYFGPGTRLTVT.

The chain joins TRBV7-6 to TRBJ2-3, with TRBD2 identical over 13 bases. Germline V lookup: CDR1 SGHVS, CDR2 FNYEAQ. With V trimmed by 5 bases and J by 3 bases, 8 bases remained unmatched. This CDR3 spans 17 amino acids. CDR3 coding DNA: TGTGCCAGCAGCCCCAGACTAGCGGGGGGAGGGACAGATACGCAGTATTTT. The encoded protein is CASSPRLAGGGTDTQYF.

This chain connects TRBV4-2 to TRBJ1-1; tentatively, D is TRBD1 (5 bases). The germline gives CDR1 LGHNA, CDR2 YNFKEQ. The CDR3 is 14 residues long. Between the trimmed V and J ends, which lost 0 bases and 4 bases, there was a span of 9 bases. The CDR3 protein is CASSQDRTSTEAFF. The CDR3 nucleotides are TGTGCCAGCAGCCAAGATCGGACAAGCACTGAAGCTTTCTTT.

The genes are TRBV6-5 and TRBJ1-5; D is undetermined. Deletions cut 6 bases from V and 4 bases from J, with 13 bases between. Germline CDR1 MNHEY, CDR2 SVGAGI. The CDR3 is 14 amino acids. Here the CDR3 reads CASRERYGNQPQHF. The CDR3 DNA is TGTGCCAGCAGAGAGAGATACGGTAATCAGCCCCAGCATTTT.

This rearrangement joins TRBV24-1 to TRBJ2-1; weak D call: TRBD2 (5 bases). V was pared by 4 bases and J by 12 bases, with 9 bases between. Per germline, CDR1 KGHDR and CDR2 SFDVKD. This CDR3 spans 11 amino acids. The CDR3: CATSEGGGQFF. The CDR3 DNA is TGTGCCACCAGTGAGGGCGGAGGGCAGTTCTTC.

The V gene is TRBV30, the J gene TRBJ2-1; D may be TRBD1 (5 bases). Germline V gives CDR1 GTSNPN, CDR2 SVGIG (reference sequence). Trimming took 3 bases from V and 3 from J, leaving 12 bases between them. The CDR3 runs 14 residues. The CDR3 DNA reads TGTGCCTGGAGCTCCGGACACCTCTACAATGAGCAGTTCTTC. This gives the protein CAWSSGHLYNEQFF.

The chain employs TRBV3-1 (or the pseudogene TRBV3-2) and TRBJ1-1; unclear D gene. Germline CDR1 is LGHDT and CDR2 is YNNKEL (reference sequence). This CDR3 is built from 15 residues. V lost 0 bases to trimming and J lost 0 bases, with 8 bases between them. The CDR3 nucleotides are TGTGCCAGCAGCCAAGAGGTTGGCTTGAACACTGAAGCTTTCTTT. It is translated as CASSQEVGLNTEAFF.

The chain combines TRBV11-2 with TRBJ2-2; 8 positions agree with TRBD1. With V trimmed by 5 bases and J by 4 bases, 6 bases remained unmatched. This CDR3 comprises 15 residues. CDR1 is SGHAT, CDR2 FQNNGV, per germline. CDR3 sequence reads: CASSEQGDGTGELFF. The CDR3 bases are TGTGCCAGCAGCGAACAGGGGGACGGCACCGGGGAGCTGTTTTTT.

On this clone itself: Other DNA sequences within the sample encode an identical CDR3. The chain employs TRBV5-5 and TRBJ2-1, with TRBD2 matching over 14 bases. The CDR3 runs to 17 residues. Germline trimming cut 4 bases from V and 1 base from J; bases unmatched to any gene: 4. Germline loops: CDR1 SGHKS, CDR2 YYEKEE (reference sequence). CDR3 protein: CASSPRLAGGSYNEQFF. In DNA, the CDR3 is TGTGCCAGCAGCCCCCGACTAGCGGGAGGGTCCTACAATGAGCAGTTCTTC.

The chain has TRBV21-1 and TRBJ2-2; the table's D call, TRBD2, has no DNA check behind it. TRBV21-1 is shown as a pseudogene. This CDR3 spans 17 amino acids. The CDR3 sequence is CASTVVAGGGDTGELFF. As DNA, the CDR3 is TGTGCCAGCACCGTGGTAGCGGGAGGCGGTGACACCGGGGAGCTGTTTTTT.

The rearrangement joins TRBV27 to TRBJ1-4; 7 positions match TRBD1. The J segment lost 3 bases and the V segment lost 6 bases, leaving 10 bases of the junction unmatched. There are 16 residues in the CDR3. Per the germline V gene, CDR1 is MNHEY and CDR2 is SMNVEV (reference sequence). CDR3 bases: TGTGCCAGCAGCTCTCCAGGGGGAATGTCTAATGAAAAACTGTTTTTT. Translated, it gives CASSSPGGMSNEKLFF.

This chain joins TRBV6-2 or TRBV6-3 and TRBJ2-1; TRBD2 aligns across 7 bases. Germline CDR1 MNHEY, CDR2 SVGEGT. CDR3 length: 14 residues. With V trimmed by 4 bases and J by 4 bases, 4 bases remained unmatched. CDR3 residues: CASSFSGLYNEQFF. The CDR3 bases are TGTGCCAGCAGTTTTAGCGGGCTGTACAATGAGCAGTTCTTC.

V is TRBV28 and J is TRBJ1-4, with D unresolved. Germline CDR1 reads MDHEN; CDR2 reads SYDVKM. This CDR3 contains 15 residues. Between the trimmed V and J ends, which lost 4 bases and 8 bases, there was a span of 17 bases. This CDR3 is CASSSIRLHGEKLFF. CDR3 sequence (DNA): TGTGCCAGCAGTTCAATCAGGCTCCATGGGGAAAAACTGTTTTTT.

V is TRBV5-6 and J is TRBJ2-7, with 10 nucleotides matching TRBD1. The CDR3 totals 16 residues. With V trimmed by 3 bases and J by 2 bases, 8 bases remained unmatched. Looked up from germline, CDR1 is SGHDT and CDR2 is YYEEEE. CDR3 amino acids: CASSSRVDRGTYEQYF. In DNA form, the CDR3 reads TGTGCCAGCAGCTCCCGGGTGGACAGGGGGACCTACGAGCAGTACTTC. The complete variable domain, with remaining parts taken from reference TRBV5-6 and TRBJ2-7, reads DAGVTQSPTHLIKTRGQQVTLRCSPKSGHDTVSWYQQALGQGPQFIFQYYEEEERQRGNFPDRFSGHQFPNYSSELNVNALLLGDSALYLCASSSRVDRGTYEQYFGPGTRLTVT.

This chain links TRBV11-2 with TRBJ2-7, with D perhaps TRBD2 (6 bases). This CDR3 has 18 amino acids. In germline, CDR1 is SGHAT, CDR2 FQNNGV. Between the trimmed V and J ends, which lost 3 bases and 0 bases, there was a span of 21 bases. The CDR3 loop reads CASSFRDGAGLSSYEQYF. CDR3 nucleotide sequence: TGTGCCAGCAGCTTTCGGGATGGGGCGGGGTTGAGCTCCTACGAGCAGTACTTC.

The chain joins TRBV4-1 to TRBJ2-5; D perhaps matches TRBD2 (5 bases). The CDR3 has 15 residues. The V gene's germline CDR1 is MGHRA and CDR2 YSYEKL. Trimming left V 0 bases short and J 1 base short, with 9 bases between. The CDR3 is CASSQDGGPQETQYF. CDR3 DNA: TGCGCCAGCAGCCAAGATGGCGGGCCCCAAGAGACCCAGTACTTC.

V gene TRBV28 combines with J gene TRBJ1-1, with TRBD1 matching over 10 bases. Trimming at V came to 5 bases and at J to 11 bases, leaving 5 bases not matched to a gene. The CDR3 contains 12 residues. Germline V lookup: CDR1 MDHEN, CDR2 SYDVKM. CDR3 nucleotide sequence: TGTGCCAGCAGTAGACAGGGGGCGCGTGCTTTCTTT. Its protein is CASSRQGARAFF.

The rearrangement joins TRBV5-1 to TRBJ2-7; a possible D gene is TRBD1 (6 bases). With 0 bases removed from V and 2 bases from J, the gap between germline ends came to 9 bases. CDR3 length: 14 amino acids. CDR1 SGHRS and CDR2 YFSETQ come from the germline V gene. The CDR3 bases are TGCGCCAGCAGCTTGGTCCAGGGGCCCTACGAGCAGTACTTC. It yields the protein CASSLVQGPYEQYF. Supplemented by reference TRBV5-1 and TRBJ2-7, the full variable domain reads KAGVTQTPRYLIKTRGQQVTLSCSPISGHRSVSWYQQTPGQGLQFLFEYFSETQRNKGNFPGRFSGRQFSNSRSEMNVSTLELGDSALYLCASSLVQGPYEQYFGPGTRLTVT.

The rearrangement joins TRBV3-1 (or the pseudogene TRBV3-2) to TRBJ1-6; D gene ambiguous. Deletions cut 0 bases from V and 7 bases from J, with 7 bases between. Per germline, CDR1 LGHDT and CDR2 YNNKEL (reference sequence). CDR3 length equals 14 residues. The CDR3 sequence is CASSQEGRNSPLHF. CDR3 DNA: TGTGCCAGCAGCCAAGAAGGGAGGAATTCACCCCTCCACTTT.

CDR3 nucleotide sequence: TGTGCCAGTAGTGGCCCTGGAAACACCATATATTTT. Residues: CASSGPGNTIYF. The chain links TRBV19 to TRBJ1-3; D is ambiguous. CDR1 is LNHDA, CDR2 SQIVND, per germline (reference sequence). CDR3 length: 12 amino acids. V gave up 5 bases and J gave up 2 bases, with 4 bases separating them. Drawing the rest from reference TRBV19 and TRBJ1-3, the complete variable domain is DGGITQSPKYLFRKEGQNVTLSCEQNLNHDAMYWYRQDPGQGLRLIYYSQIVNDFQKGDIAEGYSVSREKKESFPLTVTSAQKNPTAFYLCASSGPGNTIYFGEGSWLTVV.

The CDR3 loop is CASSDWGRGTRETQYF. CDR3 DNA sequence: TGTGCCAGCAGTGATTGGGGGAGGGGGACACGGGAGACCCAGTACTTC. V gene TRBV6-1 combines with J gene TRBJ2-5; possible D gene TRBD2, 7 bases. The CDR3 is made up of 16 amino acids. CDR1 is MNHNS and CDR2 is SASEGT in the germline V gene. Trimming left V 3 bases short and J 5 bases short, with 19 bases between.